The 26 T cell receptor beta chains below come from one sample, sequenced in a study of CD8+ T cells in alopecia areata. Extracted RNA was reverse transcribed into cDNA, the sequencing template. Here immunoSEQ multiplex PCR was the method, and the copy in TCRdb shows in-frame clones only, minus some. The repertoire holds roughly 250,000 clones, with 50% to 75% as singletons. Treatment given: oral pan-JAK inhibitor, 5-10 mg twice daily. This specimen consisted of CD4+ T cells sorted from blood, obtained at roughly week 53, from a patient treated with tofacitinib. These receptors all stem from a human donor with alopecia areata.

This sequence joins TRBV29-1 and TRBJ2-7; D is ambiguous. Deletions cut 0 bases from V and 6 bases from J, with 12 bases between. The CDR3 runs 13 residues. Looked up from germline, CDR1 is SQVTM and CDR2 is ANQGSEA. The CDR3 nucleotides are TGCAGCGTTGAAGATCGTTTGGCAGCCGAGCAGTACTTC. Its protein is CSVEDRLAAEQYF.

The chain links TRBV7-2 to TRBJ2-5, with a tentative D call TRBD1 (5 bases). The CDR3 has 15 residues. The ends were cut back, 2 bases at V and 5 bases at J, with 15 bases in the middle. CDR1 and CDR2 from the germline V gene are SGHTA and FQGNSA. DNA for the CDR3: TGTGCCAGCAGCTTACACAGGACCGTCCCCGAGACCCAGTACTTC. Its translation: CASSLHRTVPETQYF.

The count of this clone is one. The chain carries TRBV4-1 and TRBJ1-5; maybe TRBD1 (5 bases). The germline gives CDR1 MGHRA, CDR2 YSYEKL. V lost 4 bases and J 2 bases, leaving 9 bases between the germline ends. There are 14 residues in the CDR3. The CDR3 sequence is CASSLGQGNQPQHF. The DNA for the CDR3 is TGCGCCAGCAGCCTGGGGCAAGGCAATCAGCCCCAGCATTTT.

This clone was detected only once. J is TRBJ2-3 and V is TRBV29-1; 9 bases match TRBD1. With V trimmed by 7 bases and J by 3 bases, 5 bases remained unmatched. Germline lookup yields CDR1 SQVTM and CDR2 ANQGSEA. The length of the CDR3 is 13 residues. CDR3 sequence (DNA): TGCAGCGCACGACAGGGGGGAACAGATACGCAGTATTTT. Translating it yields CSARQGGTDTQYF.

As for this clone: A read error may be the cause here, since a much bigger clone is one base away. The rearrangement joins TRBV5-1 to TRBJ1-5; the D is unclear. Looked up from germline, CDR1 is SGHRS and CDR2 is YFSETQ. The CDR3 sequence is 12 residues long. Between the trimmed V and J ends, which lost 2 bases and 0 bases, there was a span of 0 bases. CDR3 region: CASSFSNQPQHF. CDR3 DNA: TGCGCCAGCAGCTTTAGCAATCAGCCCCAGCATTTT.

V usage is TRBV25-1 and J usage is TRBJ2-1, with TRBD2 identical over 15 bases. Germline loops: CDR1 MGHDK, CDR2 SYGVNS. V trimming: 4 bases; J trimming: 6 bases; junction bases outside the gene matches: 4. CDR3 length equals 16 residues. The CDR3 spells CASSGRTSGGVNEQFF. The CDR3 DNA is TGTGCCAGCAGTGGCCGGACTAGCGGGGGGGTCAATGAGCAGTTCTTC. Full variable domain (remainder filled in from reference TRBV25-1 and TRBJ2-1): EADIYQTPRYLVIGTGKKITLECSQTMGHDKMYWYQQDPGMELHLIHYSYGVNSTEKGDLSSESTVSRIRTEHFPLTLESARPSHTSQYLCASSGRTSGGVNEQFFGPGTRLTVL.

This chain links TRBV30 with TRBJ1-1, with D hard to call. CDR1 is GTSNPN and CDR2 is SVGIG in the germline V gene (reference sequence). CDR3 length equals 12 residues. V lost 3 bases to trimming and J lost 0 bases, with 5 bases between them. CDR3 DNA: TGTGCCTGGAGGCCAATGAACACTGAAGCTTTCTTT. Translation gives CAWRPMNTEAFF.

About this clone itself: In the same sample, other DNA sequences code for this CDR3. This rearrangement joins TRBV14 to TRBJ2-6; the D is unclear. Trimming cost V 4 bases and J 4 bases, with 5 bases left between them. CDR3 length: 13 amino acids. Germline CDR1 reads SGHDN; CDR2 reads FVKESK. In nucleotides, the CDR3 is TGTGCCAGCAGCCCCTTGGGGGCCAACGTCCTGACTTTC. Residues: CASSPLGANVLTF.

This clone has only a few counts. The CDR3 DNA follows: TGCAGCGCACAGGGATGGAATGAGCAGTTCTTC. Its protein is CSAQGWNEQFF. The chain couples TRBV29-1 to TRBJ2-1, with D perhaps TRBD1 (6 bases). Germline values: CDR1 SQVTM, CDR2 ANQGSEA. Deletions cut 7 bases from V and 7 bases from J, with 11 bases between. This CDR3 has 11 amino acids.

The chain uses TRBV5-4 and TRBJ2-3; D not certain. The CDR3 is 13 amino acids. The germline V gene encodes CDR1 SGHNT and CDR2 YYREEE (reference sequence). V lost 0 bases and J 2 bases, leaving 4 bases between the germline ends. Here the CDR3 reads CASSLDPTDTQYF. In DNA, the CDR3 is TGTGCCAGCAGCTTGGACCCCACAGATACGCAGTATTTT.

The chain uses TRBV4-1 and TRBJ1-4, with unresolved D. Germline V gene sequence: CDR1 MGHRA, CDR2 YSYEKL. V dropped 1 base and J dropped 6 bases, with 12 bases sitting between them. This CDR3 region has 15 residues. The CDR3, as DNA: TGCGCCAGCAGCCAAGGGTTAGCTGATGATGAAAAACTGTTTTTT. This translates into CASSQGLADDEKLFF.

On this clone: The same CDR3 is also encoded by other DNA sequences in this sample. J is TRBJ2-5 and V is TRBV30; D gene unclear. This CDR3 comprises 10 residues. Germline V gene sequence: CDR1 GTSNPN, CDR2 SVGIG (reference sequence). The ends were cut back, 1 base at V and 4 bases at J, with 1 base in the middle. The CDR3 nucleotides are TGTGCCTGGAGTGGAGAGACCCAGTACTTC. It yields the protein CAWSGETQYF.

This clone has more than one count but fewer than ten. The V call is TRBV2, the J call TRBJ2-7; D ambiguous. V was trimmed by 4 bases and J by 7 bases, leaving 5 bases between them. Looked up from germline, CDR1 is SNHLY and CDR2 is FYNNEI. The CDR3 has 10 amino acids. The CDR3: CASSGWEQYF. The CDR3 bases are TGTGCCAGCAGTGGGTGGGAGCAGTACTTC.

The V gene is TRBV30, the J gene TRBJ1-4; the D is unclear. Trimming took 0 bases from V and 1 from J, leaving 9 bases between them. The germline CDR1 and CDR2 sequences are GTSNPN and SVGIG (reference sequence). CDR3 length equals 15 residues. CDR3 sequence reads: CAWSVRGGTNEKLFF. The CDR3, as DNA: TGTGCCTGGAGTGTAAGAGGTGGAACTAATGAAAAACTGTTTTTT.

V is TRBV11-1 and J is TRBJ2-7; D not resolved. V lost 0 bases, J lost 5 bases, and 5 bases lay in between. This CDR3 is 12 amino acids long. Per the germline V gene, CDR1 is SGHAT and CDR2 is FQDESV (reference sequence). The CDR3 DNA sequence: TGTGCCAGCAGCTTAGCTACGGACGAGCAGTACTTC. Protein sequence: CASSLATDEQYF.

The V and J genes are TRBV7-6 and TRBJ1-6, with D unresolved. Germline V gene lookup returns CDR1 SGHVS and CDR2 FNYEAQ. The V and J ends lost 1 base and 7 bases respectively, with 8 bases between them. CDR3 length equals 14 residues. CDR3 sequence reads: CASSLDGSNSPLHF. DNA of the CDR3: TGTGCCAGCAGCTTAGATGGGAGCAATTCACCCCTCCACTTT.

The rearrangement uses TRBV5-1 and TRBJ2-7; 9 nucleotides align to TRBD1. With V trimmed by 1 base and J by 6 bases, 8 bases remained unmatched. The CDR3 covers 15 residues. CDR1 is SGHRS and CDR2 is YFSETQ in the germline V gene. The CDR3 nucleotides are TGCGCCAGCAGCTTGAGGGGACAGGGTCCTCTCGAGCAGTACTTC. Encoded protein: CASSLRGQGPLEQYF.

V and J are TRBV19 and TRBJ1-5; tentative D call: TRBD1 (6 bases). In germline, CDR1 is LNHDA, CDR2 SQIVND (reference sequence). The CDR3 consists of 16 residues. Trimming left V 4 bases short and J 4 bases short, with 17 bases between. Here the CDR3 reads CASSTREGVRNQPQHF. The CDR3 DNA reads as TGTGCCAGTAGTACCCGGGAGGGGGTGAGGAATCAGCCCCAGCATTTT.

CDR3 DNA: TGCAGCGTTGAGTTGGTAGATACGCAGTATTTT. Its protein is CSVELVDTQYF. The V gene is TRBV29-1, the J gene TRBJ2-3; unclear D gene. The CDR3 covers 11 residues. Trimming removed 3 bases at V and 5 bases at J, with 6 bases between. Germline V gives CDR1 SQVTM, CDR2 ANQGSEA.

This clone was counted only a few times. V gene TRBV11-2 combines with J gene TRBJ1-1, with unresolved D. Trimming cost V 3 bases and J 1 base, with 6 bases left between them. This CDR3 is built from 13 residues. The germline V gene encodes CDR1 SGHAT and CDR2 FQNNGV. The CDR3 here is CASSFGWNTEAFF. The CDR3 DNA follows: TGTGCCAGCAGCTTCGGGTGGAACACTGAAGCTTTCTTT.

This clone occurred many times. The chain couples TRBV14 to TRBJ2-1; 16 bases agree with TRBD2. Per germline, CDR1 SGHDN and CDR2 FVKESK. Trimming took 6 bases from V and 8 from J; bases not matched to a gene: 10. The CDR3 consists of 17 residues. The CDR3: CASSRGTSGGALYEQFF. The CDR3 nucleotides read TGTGCCAGCAGTCGAGGGACTAGCGGGGGGGCGCTTTATGAGCAGTTCTTC.

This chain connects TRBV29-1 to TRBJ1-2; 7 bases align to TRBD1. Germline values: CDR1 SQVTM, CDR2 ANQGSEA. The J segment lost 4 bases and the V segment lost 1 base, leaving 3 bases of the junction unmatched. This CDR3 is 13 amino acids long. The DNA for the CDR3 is TGCAGCGTTGAAGGGGACAGTCCCTATGGCTACACCTTC. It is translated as CSVEGDSPYGYTF.

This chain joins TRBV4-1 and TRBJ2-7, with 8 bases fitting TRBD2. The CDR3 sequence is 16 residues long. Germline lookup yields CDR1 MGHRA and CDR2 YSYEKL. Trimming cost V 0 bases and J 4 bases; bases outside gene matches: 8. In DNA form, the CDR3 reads TGCGCCAGCAGCCAAGATGAACGGGGGGGCTTTTACGAGCAGTACTTC. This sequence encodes CASSQDERGGFYEQYF.

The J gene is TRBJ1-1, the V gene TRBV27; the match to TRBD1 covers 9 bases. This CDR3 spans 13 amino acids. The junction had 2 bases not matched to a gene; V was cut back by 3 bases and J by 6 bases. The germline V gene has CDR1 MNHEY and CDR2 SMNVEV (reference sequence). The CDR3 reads CASSFRTGAEAFF. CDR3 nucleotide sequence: TGTGCCAGCAGTTTTCGGACAGGGGCTGAAGCTTTCTTT.

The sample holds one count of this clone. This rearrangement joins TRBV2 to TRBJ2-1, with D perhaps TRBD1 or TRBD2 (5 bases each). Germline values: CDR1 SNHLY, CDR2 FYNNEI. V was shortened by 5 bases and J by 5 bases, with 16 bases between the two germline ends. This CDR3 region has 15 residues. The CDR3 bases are TGTGCCAGCAGTCCCAGGGAGATCCCCAACAATGAGCAGTTCTTC. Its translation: CASSPREIPNNEQFF.

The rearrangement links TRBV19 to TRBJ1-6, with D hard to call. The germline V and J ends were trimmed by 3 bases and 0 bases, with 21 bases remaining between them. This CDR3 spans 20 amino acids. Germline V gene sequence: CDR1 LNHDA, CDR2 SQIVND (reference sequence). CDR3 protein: CASSIKGPSDASSYNSPLHF. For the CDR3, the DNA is TGTGCCAGTAGTATTAAGGGCCCCTCGGACGCGAGCTCCTATAATTCACCCCTCCACTTT.